Shown below are 9 T cell receptor beta chains from a single sample sequenced in a study of cytomegalovirus exposure and HLA in healthy donors. 13 Jbeta primers and 60 Vbeta primers were used for the PCR. Profiling relied on immunoSEQ multiplex PCR, and the TCRdb table lists in-frame clones only, not all of them. The table records about 100,000 clones, roughly 82% of them present only once. What was sequenced was PBMCs. Every receptor here comes from a male donor in good health and CMV-seronegative.

The rearrangement links TRBV5-6 to TRBJ2-7; 9 bases fit TRBD1. Germline V gene data show CDR1 as SGHDT and CDR2 as YYEEEE. This CDR3 spans 14 amino acids. The V segment lost 4 bases and the J segment 7 bases; nucleotides outside the gene matches: 9. The CDR3 here is CASSRGQGHMEQYF. DNA for the CDR3: TGTGCCAGCAGCAGGGGACAGGGTCATATGGAGCAGTACTTC. The full variable domain, its missing parts supplied by reference TRBV5-6 and TRBJ2-7, is DAGVTQSPTHLIKTRGQQVTLRCSPKSGHDTVSWYQQALGQGPQFIFQYYEEEERQRGNFPDRFSGHQFPNYSSELNVNALLLGDSALYLCASSRGQGHMEQYFGPGTRLTVT.

The J gene is TRBJ2-7, the V gene TRBV7-9; 8 bases match TRBD1. CDR3 length equals 13 residues. Trimming at V came to 8 bases and at J to 3 bases, leaving 6 bases not matched to a gene. Germline-derived CDR1 and CDR2 are SEHNR and FQNEAQ (reference sequence). CDR3 DNA: TGTGCCAGCGGTGGACAGGGTGACTACGAGCAGTACTTC. Amino acids: CASGGQGDYEQYF. Filled out from reference TRBV7-9 and TRBJ2-7, the complete variable domain reads DTGVSQNPRHKITKRGQNVTFRCDPISEHNRLYWYRQTLGQGPEFLTYFQNEAQLEKSRLLSDRFSAERPKGSFSTLEIQRTEQGDSAMYLCASGGQGDYEQYFGPGTRLTVT.

This rearrangement joins TRBV10-1 to TRBJ2-2; 7 bases match TRBD1. CDR1 and CDR2 (germline): WNHNN, SYGVQD (reference sequence). Losses at the gene ends were 6 bases for V and 6 bases for J; bases not matched to a gene: 4. The CDR3 contains 13 residues. CDR3 DNA sequence: TGCGCCAGCAGAACGGACAGGCCCGGGGAGCTGTTTTTT. Amino acid sequence: CASRTDRPGELFF.

V is TRBV6-6 and J is TRBJ1-1, with 8 bases fitting TRBD1. This CDR3 comprises 13 residues. V was clipped by 2 bases and J by 8 bases; unmatched bases: 4. The germline V gene has CDR1 MNHNY and CDR2 SVGAGI (reference sequence). The DNA of the CDR3 is TGTGCCAGCAGTTACCCGGACAGGGCAGAAGCTTTCTTT. This gives the protein CASSYPDRAEAFF.

This sequence joins TRBV5-1 and TRBJ2-7, with 8 positions matching TRBD2. CDR1 and CDR2 from the germline V gene are SGHRS and YFSETQ. CDR3 length: 13 residues. V dropped 3 bases and J dropped 2; count of bases not matched to a gene: 1. The CDR3 sequence: CASSSSGPYEQYF. CDR3 in DNA: TGCGCCAGCAGCTCTAGCGGGCCCTACGAGCAGTACTTC. Full variable domain (missing parts from reference TRBV5-1 and TRBJ2-7): KAGVTQTPRYLIKTRGQQVTLSCSPISGHRSVSWYQQTPGQGLQFLFEYFSETQRNKGNFPGRFSGRQFSNSRSEMNVSTLELGDSALYLCASSSSGPYEQYFGPGTRLTVT.

The chain carries TRBV7-2 and TRBJ2-1, with 9 positions matching TRBD2. The V gene end was trimmed by 2 bases and the J gene end by 7 bases; junction bases not matched to a gene: 6. The CDR3 covers 15 residues. Germline values: CDR1 SGHTA, CDR2 FQGNSA. The DNA for the CDR3 is TGTGCCAGCAGCTTACGCGGTAGCGGGAGTAATGAGCAGTTCTTC. It specifies CASSLRGSGSNEQFF. The full variable domain, with the rest looked up from reference TRBV7-2 and TRBJ2-1, is GAGVSQSPSNKVTEKGKDVELRCDPISGHTALYWYRQSLGQGLEFLIYFQGNSAPDKSGLPSDRFSAERTGGSVSTLTIQRTQQEDSAVYLCASSLRGSGSNEQFFGPGTRLTVL.

CDR3 DNA: TGTGCCAGCAGCGTAGGAGGCTCCCCAGGCACAGATACGCAGTATTTT. Its translation is CASSVGGSPGTDTQYF. The rearrangement uses TRBV9 and TRBJ2-3; no reliable D call. V was shortened by 0 bases and J by 1 base, with 12 bases between the two germline ends. CDR3 size: 16 residues. Per the germline V gene, CDR1 is SGDLS and CDR2 is YYNGEE. The whole variable domain, remainder taken from reference TRBV9 and TRBJ2-3, is DSGVTQTPKHLITATGQRVTLRCSPRSGDLSVYWYQQSLDQGLQFLIQYYNGEERAKGNILERFSAQQFPDLHSELNLSSLELGDSALYFCASSVGGSPGTDTQYFGPGTRLTVL.

This clone occurred once. This sequence joins TRBV6-5 and TRBJ1-1; D is perhaps TRBD1 (6 bases). Germline CDR1 is MNHEY and CDR2 is SVGAGI. The CDR3 sequence is 13 residues long. With 4 bases removed from V and 5 bases from J, the gap between germline ends came to 11 bases. The CDR3 DNA is TGTGCCAGCAGTTCCGGGAGGGGGACTGAAGCTTTCTTT. Translation: CASSSGRGTEAFF.

The chain combines TRBV5-6 with TRBJ2-1, with D uncertain. V was shortened by 0 bases and J by 4 bases, with 2 bases between the two germline ends. Germline V gene lookup returns CDR1 SGHDT and CDR2 YYEEEE. The CDR3 totals 12 residues. CDR3 bases: TGTGCCAGCAGCTTGGCATACAATGAGCAGTTCTTC. Residues: CASSLAYNEQFF.